This entry features one TCR beta chain sequence. Trimming left V 0 bases short and J 8 bases short, with 14 bases between. This CDR3 comprises 14 residues. Germline CDR1 SGHRS, CDR2 YFSETQ. The data were taken from a study of Ad26.COV2.S vaccination and SARS-CoV-2 variants. Study background: This donor came from the COV1001 trial of Ad26.COV2.S. Participants got Ad26.COV2.S intramuscularly, once or twice 56 days apart.

TCRdb's copy holds only in-frame clones and misses some; the assay was immunoSEQ multiplex PCR. The repertoire holds approximately 420,000 clones, with over 75% as singletons. Treatment noted: 19 received Ad26.COV2.S at low or high dose, single or two shots; about 5 received placebo; per-sample allocation not given. Following the first vaccine or placebo injection, samples were taken on day 63. V and J are TRBV5-1 and TRBJ1-2; the D gene is possibly TRBD1 (5 bases). Sequenced here: peripheral blood, sampled in a trial of Ad26.COV2.S vaccine versus placebo. This receptor was identified in a person between 18 and 65 years old who received the Ad26.COV2.S COVID-19 vaccine or a placebo. The CDR3 loop reads CASSLAGREGGYTF. DNA of the CDR3: TGCGCCAGCAGCTTGGCCGGCAGGGAGGGAGGCTACACCTTC.